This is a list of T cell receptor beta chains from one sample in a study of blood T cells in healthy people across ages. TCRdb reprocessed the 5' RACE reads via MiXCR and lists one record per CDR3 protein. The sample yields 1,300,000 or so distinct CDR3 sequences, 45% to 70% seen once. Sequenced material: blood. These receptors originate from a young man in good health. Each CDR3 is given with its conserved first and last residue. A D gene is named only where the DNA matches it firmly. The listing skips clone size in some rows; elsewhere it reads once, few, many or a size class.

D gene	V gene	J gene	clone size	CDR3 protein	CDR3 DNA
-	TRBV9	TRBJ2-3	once	CASSVGPSDSATDTQYF	TGTGCCAGCAGCGTAGGCCCCTCCGACTCTGCCACAGATACGCAGTATTTT
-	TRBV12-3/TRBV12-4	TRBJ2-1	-	CASSLKRALSDEQFF	TGTGCCAGCAGTTTGAAGCGGGCCCTTTCGGATGAGCAGTTCTTC
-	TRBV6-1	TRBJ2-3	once	CASSETKGPPYF	TGTGCCAGCAGTGAAACGAAGGGTCCCCCGTATTTT
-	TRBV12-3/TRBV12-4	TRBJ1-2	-	CASSTRRGSDGYTF	TGTGCCAGCAGTACGCGCAGGGGATCGGATGGCTACACCTTC
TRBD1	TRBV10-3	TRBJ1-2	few	CAISEALQGTNYGYTF	TGTGCCATCAGTGAGGCCCTACAGGGGACTAACTATGGCTACACCTTC
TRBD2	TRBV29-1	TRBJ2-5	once	CSPRLAGGETQYF	TGCAGCCCCAGACTAGCGGGGGGGGAGACCCAGTACTTC
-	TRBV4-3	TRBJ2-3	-	CASSQDHGSVADTQYF	TGCGCCAGCAGCCAAGACCATGGTAGCGTAGCAGATACGCAGTATTTT
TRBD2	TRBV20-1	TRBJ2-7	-	CSAKPGLVYEQYF	TGCAGTGCTAAGCCGGGACTAGTCTACGAGCAGTACTTC
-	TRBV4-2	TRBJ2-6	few	CASSQARGGANVLTF	TGTGCCAGCAGCCAAGCAAGGGGTGGGGCCAACGTCCTGACTTTC
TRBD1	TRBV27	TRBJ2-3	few	CASGRQGADTQYF	TGTGCCAGCGGTCGACAGGGGGCAGATACGCAGTATTTT
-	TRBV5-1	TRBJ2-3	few	CASRSQDTQYF	TGCGCCAGCAGGAGTCAAGATACGCAGTATTTT
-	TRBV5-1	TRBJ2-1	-	CASTPFRAQSYNEQFF	TGCGCCAGCACCCCCTTCAGGGCTCAATCCTACAATGAGCAGTTCTTC
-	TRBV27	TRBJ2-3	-	CASRRGTTQYF	TGTGCCAGCAGAAGAGGGACAACGCAGTATTTT
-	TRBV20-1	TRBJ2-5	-	CSALPAGYQETQYF	TGCAGTGCTCTCCCCGCCGGGTACCAAGAGACCCAGTACTTC
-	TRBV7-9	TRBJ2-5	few	CASSVSQLETQYF	TGTGCCAGCAGCGTAAGCCAGCTAGAGACCCAGTACTTC
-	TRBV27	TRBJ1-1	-	CASSFVSGVVTEAFF	TGTGCCAGCAGTTTTGTTTCCGGAGTAGTAACTGAAGCTTTCTTT